A selection of T cell receptor beta chains follows, all from one sample in a study of CD8 T cells in ankylosing spondylitis. One entry per CDR3 protein results from TCRdb running MiXCR on the 5' RACE reads. Found here are 230,000 or so distinct CDR3 sequences, roughly a quarter of them singletons; the top ten hold approximately 0.61%. Sequencing used blood, either unsorted or a sorted T cell fraction (not recorded which). The source is a male donor with ankylosing spondylitis or in good health (not recorded which). The CDR3 runs from the conserved cysteine through the conserved F or W. Fields, in order: V gene, clone size, J gene, D gene, CDR3 DNA, CDR3 protein. D genes are given only for firm matches. Size values are once, few and many counts, or a class for expanded clones, and some rows have none.

>TRBV29-1|NA|TRBJ1-1|TRBD1
TGCAGCGGCACCGGGACAGGGAACACTGAAGCTTTCTTT
CSGTGTGNTEAFF
>TRBV5-6|NA|TRBJ2-3|TRBD2
TGTGCCAGCAGAACTGGGGGGGACACAGATACGCAGTATTTT
CASRTGGDTDTQYF
>TRBV29-1|NA|TRBJ2-7|TRBD2
TGCAGCCATCGGGGGGCGGGAGGCGACGAGCAGTACTTC
CSHRGAGGDEQYF
>TRBV20-1|few|TRBJ2-7|NA
TGCAGTGCTAGAGATTCGGGCAGCCGGAGTCCCTACGAGCAGTACTTC
CSARDSGSRSPYEQYF
>TRBV20-1|few|TRBJ2-1|NA
TGCAGTGCGCGGACCTGGGGCAATGAGCAGTTCTTC
CSARTWGNEQFF
>TRBV20-1|many|TRBJ2-1|TRBD2
TGCAGTGCTCATAAGCGGGGGGGTCACAATGAGCAGTTCTTC
CSAHKRGGHNEQFF
>TRBV7-7|NA|TRBJ2-1|TRBD2
TGTGCTAGCAGTTGGGGCGGGGGTAGTGAGCAGTTCTTC
CASSWGGGSEQFF
>TRBV12-3/TRBV12-4|few|TRBJ2-7|NA
TGTGCCAGCAGTCCATACAGAGACTCCTACGAGCAGTACTTC
CASSPYRDSYEQYF
>TRBV20-1|NA|TRBJ1-1|TRBD1
TGCAGTGCTAGAGACCCCGGGACAGGGGTTGACACTGAAGCTTTCTTT
CSARDPGTGVDTEAFF
>TRBV7-2|many|TRBJ2-1|NA
TGTGCCAGCAGTGACCCCCGGGGGCACTCCTACAATGAGCAGTTCTTC
CASSDPRGHSYNEQFF
>TRBV6-5|NA|TRBJ2-3|TRBD2
TGTGCCAGCAGTTCCTTGGGCGGGGGGCCGACAGATACGCAGTATTTT
CASSSLGGGPTDTQYF
>TRBV12-3/TRBV12-4|NA|TRBJ2-2|TRBD2
TGTGCCAGCACTCCCAACGGGGGGGCGAACACCGGGGAGCTGTTTTTT
CASTPNGGANTGELFF
>TRBV20-1|many|TRBJ1-5|NA
TGCAGTGCTAGCAGGGGAGCTCAGCCCCAGCATTTT
CSASRGAQPQHF
>TRBV6-2/TRBV6-3|NA|TRBJ2-5|TRBD2
TGTGCCAGCAGTTATGCCCCCCCGGGGATGCGGGGGGGCGGCCAAGAGACCCAGTACTTC
CASSYAPPGMRGGGQETQYF
>TRBV29-1|NA|TRBJ2-5|NA
TGCAGCGTTGGCGGGGCAGGCGGCCAAGAGACCCAGTACTTC
CSVGGAGGQETQYF
>TRBV20-1|many|TRBJ1-2|NA
TGCAGTGCTAAGGGCCGAGGCTACACCTTC
CSAKGRGYTF
>TRBV20-1|NA|TRBJ2-7|NA
TGCAGTGCTAGAGTTCCCCTAAGGGACGAGCAGTACTTC
CSARVPLRDEQYF
>TRBV7-2|few|TRBJ2-1|NA
TGTGCCAGCAGCGTAAATAGCGGCCTCAATGAGCAGTTCTTC
CASSVNSGLNEQFF
>TRBV29-1|many|TRBJ2-1|NA
TGCAGCGTTGGGAAAGGGGGGTCTTCCTACAATGAGCAGTTCTTC
CSVGKGGSSYNEQFF
>TRBV6-5|NA|TRBJ1-2|TRBD1
TGTGCCAGCAGTTACTCTTGGGACAGGAACTATGGCTACACCTTC
CASSYSWDRNYGYTF
>TRBV12-3/TRBV12-4|many|TRBJ2-3|NA
TGTGCCAGCAGTTTACAGGGACTTCGGGTGGCGCAGTATTTT
CASSLQGLRVAQYF
>TRBV20-1|many|TRBJ2-1|NA
TGCAGTGCTAGAGTTATCCCGACGGTCGGGGGGCCGTGGTCGGTCTACAATGAGCAGTTCTTC
CSARVIPTVGGPWSVYNEQFF